A single sample is the source of the 6 T cell receptor beta chains below, sequenced in a study of cytomegalovirus exposure and HLA in healthy donors. Sequenced by immunoSEQ multiplex PCR; TCRdb stores in-frame clones only, minus some. This table holds about 130,000 clones, approximately 91% found once. Sequenced material: PBMCs. The origin of the receptors is a man younger than 45 in good health and CMV-seronegative.

The chain is built from TRBV4-3 and TRBJ1-2, with 8 bases lining up with TRBD1. This CDR3 spans 15 amino acids. Germline-derived CDR1 and CDR2 are LGHNA and YSLEER. Trimming took 4 bases from V and 4 from J; bases not matched to a gene: 8. DNA of the CDR3: TGCGCCAGCAGCCCTACGGGACAGGATCTCTATGGCTACACCTTC. Protein sequence: CASSPTGQDLYGYTF.

The gene calls are TRBV19 and TRBJ1-1; TRBD1 might be the D (5 bases). Trimming shortened V by 2 bases and J by 0 bases, and 7 bases separated the two germline ends. Germline CDR1 is LNHDA and CDR2 is SQIVND (reference sequence). The CDR3 length is 14 residues. DNA for the CDR3: TGTGCCAGTAGTATACAGGGTATGAACACTGAAGCTTTCTTT. Amino acids: CASSIQGMNTEAFF.

The chain joins TRBV6-4 to TRBJ2-1, with TRBD2 matching over 8 bases. This CDR3 has 16 amino acids. Germline CDR1 and CDR2: MRHNA and SNTAGT. V was pared by 0 bases and J by 9 bases, with 10 bases of the junction left unmatched. The CDR3 region has the DNA TGTGCCAGCAGTGACTCAAGCGGGAGTTTCATAGGTGAGCAGTTCTTC. This encodes CASSDSSGSFIGEQFF.

This clone came up a few times. CDR3: CASSPPDEGRAGYTF. The CDR3 nucleotides read TGTGCCAGCTCACCACCGGACGAGGGGAGGGCGGGCTACACCTTC. The rearrangement links TRBV18 to TRBJ1-2; weak D call: TRBD1 (5 bases). Germline V gives CDR1 KGHSH, CDR2 LQKENI. This CDR3 spans 15 amino acids. V lost 0 bases and J 8 bases, leaving 16 bases between the germline ends.

The V call is TRBV7-2, the J call TRBJ2-4; the match to TRBD1 covers 7 bases. This CDR3 contains 16 residues. Germline V gene sequence: CDR1 SGHTA, CDR2 FQGNSA. Germline trimming cut 3 bases from V and 0 bases from J; bases unmatched to any gene: 5. This CDR3 is CASSFRQGLAKNIQYF. The CDR3 DNA reads TGTGCCAGCAGCTTCCGACAGGGTTTAGCCAAAAACATTCAGTACTTC.

The CDR3 region has the DNA TGTGCCAGCAGCCCCTGGACAGGGGATGGATACGAGCAGTACTTC. This encodes CASSPWTGDGYEQYF. V and J are TRBV7-9 and TRBJ2-7, with 9 bases aligning to TRBD1. V gave up 5 bases and J gave up 4 bases; unmatched junction bases: 9. Germline loops: CDR1 SEHNR, CDR2 FQNEAQ (reference sequence). The CDR3 spans 15 residues.